This T cell receptor beta chain was observed in a study of OX40 agonist ivuxolimab in advanced cancers. About this clone: Its target is not known.

The study, taken as a whole, reports: The study found that CD8+ T cells averaged more expanded clones than CD4+.

The repertoire was sequenced with immunoSEQ multiplex PCR; TCRdb's copy has only in-frame clones and lacks some. The profile shows roughly 130,000 clones, 93% of them singletons. With 4 bases clipped from V and 7 bases from J, the junction kept 9 bases outside the gene matches. This CDR3 is built from 15 residues. Germline V lookup: CDR1 LNHDA, CDR2 SQIVND (reference sequence). The sample in question was CD4+ or CD8+ T cells sorted from blood, obtained in a trial of the OX40 agonist ivuxolimab. The J gene is TRBJ1-5, the V gene TRBV19, with 8 bases aligning to TRBD1. This TCR came from an adult with an advanced solid tumor such as melanoma, head and neck, liver or kidney cancer. CDR3 sequence: CASSTWDRTFQPQHF. The CDR3 nucleotides read TGTGCCAGTAGTACCTGGGACAGGACATTCCAGCCCCAGCATTTT.